The 7 T cell receptor beta chains reported below all come from one sample, sequenced in a study of cytomegalovirus exposure and HLA in healthy donors. The data were produced by immunoSEQ multiplex PCR, yet TCRdb's version contains in-frame clones alone and is incomplete. The table includes just under 150,000 clones, roughly 90% detected once. Sequencing was performed on PBMCs. These receptors were taken from a man aged 18 to 29 in good health and CMV-seropositive.

The chain links TRBV5-6 to TRBJ1-4; tentatively, D is TRBD1 (5 bases). Trimming left V 2 bases short and J 1 base short, with 18 bases between. The CDR3 extends over 18 amino acids. Germline V gives CDR1 SGHDT, CDR2 YYEEEE. CDR3 sequence reads: CASSFGLGGALTNEKLFF. In DNA form, the CDR3 reads TGTGCCAGCAGCTTTGGGCTGGGGGGAGCGTTAACTAATGAAAAACTGTTTTTT.

Notes on this clone: The germline gene is not matched at one end of the junction; a read error may be the cause. The chain combines TRBV6-1 with TRBJ1-2; 10 positions agree with TRBD1. The CDR3 contains 14 residues. The germline CDR1 and CDR2 sequences are MNHNS and SASEGT. Here the CDR3 reads CAGSRGTGDYGYTF. The CDR3 DNA is TGTGCCGGCAGCCGTGGGACAGGGGACTATGGCTACACCTTC.

This clone was picked up one time. The CDR3 DNA is TGTGCCAGCAGTTTAACATTTAGCAATCAGCCCCAGCATTTT. Residues: CASSLTFSNQPQHF. V is TRBV27 and J is TRBJ1-5, with unresolved D. V was pared by 2 bases and J by 0 bases, with 5 bases between. Germline assignment: CDR1 MNHEY and CDR2 SMNVEV (reference sequence). The CDR3 contains 14 residues.

The J gene is TRBJ2-1, the V gene TRBV6-4; a weak D match, TRBD2 (7 bases). The CDR3 is 14 amino acids. Between the trimmed V and J ends, which lost 6 bases and 5 bases, there was a span of 14 bases. Germline CDR1 MRHNA, CDR2 SNTAGT. This CDR3 is CASSQGREDNEQFF. The CDR3 nucleotides are TGTGCCAGCAGCCAGGGGAGGGAGGACAATGAGCAGTTCTTC.

This chain connects TRBV13 to TRBJ1-6; D unclear. The V gene's germline CDR1 is PRHDT and CDR2 FYEKMQ (reference sequence). The CDR3 is 15 amino acids. Between the trimmed V and J ends, which lost 3 bases and 6 bases, there was a span of 12 bases. CDR3 sequence (DNA): TGTGCCAGCAGCTTCGAGGGAAGTGGTAATTCACCCCTCCACTTT. This encodes CASSFEGSGNSPLHF.

The chain has TRBV19 and TRBJ2-2; 9 nucleotides line up with TRBD1. There are 14 residues in the CDR3. Germline V gene data show CDR1 as LNHDA and CDR2 as SQIVND (reference sequence). The junction had 5 bases not matched to a gene; V was cut back by 5 bases and J by 7 bases. CDR3 protein: CASSLGQGHGELFF. CDR3 in DNA: TGTGCCAGTAGTTTAGGACAGGGGCACGGGGAGCTGTTTTTT.

This clone has only a few counts. Here the CDR3 reads CASSPLTGAGNTIYF. CDR3 coding DNA: TGTGCCAGCTCACCACTAACAGGGGCTGGAAACACCATATATTTT. The rearrangement joins TRBV18 to TRBJ1-3, with 7 bases identical to TRBD1. The V and J ends lost 1 base and 2 bases, in that order; junction bases with no gene match: 2. This CDR3 spans 15 amino acids. Germline CDR1 and CDR2: KGHSH and LQKENI. The full variable domain, with the rest looked up from reference TRBV18 and TRBJ1-3, is NAGVMQNPRHLVRRRGQEARLRCSPMKGHSHVYWYRQLPEEGLKFMVYLQKENIIDESGMPKERFSAEFPKEGPSILRIQQVVRGDSAAYFCASSPLTGAGNTIYFGEGSWLTVV.